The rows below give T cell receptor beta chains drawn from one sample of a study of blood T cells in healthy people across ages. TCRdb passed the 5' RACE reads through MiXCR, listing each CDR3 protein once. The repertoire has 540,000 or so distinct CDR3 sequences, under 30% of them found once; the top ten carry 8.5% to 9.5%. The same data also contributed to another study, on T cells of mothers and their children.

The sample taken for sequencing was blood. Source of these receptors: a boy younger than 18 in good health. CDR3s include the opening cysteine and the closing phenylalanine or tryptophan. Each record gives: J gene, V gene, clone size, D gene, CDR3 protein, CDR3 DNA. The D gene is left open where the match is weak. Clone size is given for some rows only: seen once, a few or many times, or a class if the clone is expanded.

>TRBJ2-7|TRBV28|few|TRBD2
CASLGRTRTYEQYF
TGTGCCAGCTTGGGGAGGACTAGAACCTACGAGCAGTACTTC
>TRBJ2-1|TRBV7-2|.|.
CASSLITGYSYNEQFF
TGTGCCAGCAGCCTCATAACAGGGTACTCCTACAATGAGCAGTTCTTC
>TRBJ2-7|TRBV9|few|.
CASSQGGGRINEQYF
TGTGCCAGCAGTCAAGGGGGGGGGCGCATCAACGAGCAGTACTTC
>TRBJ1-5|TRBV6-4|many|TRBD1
CASRGQGGQPQHF
TGTGCCAGCAGGGGACAGGGCGGTCAGCCCCAGCATTTT
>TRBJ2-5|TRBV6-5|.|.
CASSYRHASRGETQYF
TGTGCCAGCAGTTACCGACACGCGTCGAGGGGAGAGACCCAGTACTTC
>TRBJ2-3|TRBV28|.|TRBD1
CASSQLTGGLFADTQYF
TGTGCCAGCAGTCAACTTACAGGGGGCCTTTTTGCAGATACGCAGTATTTT
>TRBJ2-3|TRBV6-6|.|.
CASTQRSGASTDTQYF
TGTGCCAGCACCCAAAGGTCGGGAGCTAGCACAGATACGCAGTATTTT
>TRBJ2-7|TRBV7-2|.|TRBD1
CASSISPGTGYEQYF
TGTGCCAGCAGCATATCCCCCGGGACAGGCTACGAGCAGTACTTC
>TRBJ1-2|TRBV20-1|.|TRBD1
CISGDRRDGYTF
TGCATATCTGGGGACAGGAGAGATGGCTACACCTTC
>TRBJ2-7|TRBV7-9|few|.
CASAGWELQYF
TGTGCCAGCGCCGGATGGGAATTGCAGTACTTC
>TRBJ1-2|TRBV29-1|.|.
CSVEDGRHQPYGYTF
TGCAGCGTTGAAGATGGGCGACACCAACCCTATGGCTACACCTTC
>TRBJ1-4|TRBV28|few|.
CASSLFGQKNEKLFF
TGTGCCAGCAGTTTATTCGGCCAGAAAAATGAAAAACTGTTTTTT
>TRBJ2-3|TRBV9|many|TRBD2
CASSLGSGGSDTQYF
TGTGCCAGCAGCCTGGGGAGCGGGGGGTCAGATACGCAGTATTTT
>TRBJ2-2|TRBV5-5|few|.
CASSFRGLANTGELFF
TGTGCCAGCAGCTTTAGGGGACTGGCGAACACCGGGGAGCTGTTTTTT
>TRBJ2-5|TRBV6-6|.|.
CASSYGHRVQETQYF
TGTGCCAGCAGTTACGGGCACAGGGTCCAAGAGACCCAGTACTTC
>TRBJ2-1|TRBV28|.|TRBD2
CASSLAERGVYNEQFF
TGTGCCAGCAGTTTAGCAGAGCGGGGGGTATACAATGAGCAGTTCTTC
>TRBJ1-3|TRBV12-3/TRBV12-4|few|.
CASSPRGVFSGNTIYF
TGTGCCAGCAGTCCCCGGGGGGTCTTCTCTGGAAACACCATATATTTT
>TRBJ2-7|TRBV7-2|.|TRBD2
CASSQAAGGPHEQYF
TGTGCCAGCAGTCAAGCAGCGGGGGGGCCCCACGAGCAGTACTTC
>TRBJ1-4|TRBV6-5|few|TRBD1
CASRNPAGGINEKLFF
TGTGCCAGCAGAAACCCCGCAGGGGGCATCAATGAAAAACTGTTTTTT
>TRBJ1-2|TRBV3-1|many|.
CASSQQGSYGYTF
TGTGCCAGCAGCCAACAGGGTTCGTATGGCTACACCTTC
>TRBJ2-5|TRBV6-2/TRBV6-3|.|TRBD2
CASRVPGLLKETQYF
TGTGCCAGCAGGGTACCGGGACTATTAAAAGAGACCCAGTACTTC
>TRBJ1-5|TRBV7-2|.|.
CASSLTQGNQPQHF
TGTGCCAGCAGCTTAACACAGGGAAATCAGCCCCAGCATTTT
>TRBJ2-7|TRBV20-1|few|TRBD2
CSASGLAPKRTSYEQYF
TGCAGTGCGTCGGGACTAGCGCCCAAGCGAACCTCCTACGAGCAGTACTTC
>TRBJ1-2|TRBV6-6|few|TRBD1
CASTFWTGENDYGYTF
TGTGCCAGCACCTTCTGGACAGGGGAGAACGACTATGGCTACACCTTC
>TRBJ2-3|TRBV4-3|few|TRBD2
CASSQDGLAGVPDTQYF
TGCGCCAGCAGCCAAGATGGACTAGCGGGAGTACCAGATACGCAGTATTTT
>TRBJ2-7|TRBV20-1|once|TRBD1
CSPRFGTGGINTYEQYF
TGCAGTCCGAGATTTGGGACAGGGGGTATCAATACCTACGAGCAGTACTTC
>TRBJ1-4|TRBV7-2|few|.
CASSLKRSTNEKLFF
TGTGCCAGCAGCTTAAAACGATCAACTAATGAAAAACTGTTTTTT
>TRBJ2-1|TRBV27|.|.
CASSSSTGSDSAEQFF
.
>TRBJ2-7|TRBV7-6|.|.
CASSLGGADSSYEQYF
TGTGCCAGCAGCTTAGGGGGAGCGGACAGCTCCTACGAGCAGTACTTC
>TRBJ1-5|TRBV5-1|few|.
CASSLRGDSNQPQHF
TGTGCCAGCAGCTTACGGGGCGATAGCAATCAGCCCCAGCATTTT
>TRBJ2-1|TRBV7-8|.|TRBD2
CASSLERGLTDNEQFF
TGTGCCAGCAGCTTAGAGCGGGGACTCACGGACAATGAGCAGTTCTTC
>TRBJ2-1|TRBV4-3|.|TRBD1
CASSQELGRGSSEQFF
TGCGCCAGCAGCCAAGAATTAGGCAGGGGGAGTTCTGAGCAGTTCTTC
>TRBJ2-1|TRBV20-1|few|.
CSAGEGAYGNNEQFF
TGCAGTGCCGGGGAGGGGGCCTACGGTAACAATGAGCAGTTCTTC
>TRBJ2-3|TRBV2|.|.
CASSEIDSTNTQYF
TGTGCCAGCAGTGAAATCGACAGCACTAATACGCAGTATTTT
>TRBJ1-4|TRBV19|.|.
CASSPAGSTGEKLFF
TGTGCCAGTAGCCCAGCGGGGTCGACAGGTGAAAAACTGTTTTTT
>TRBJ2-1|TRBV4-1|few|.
CASSQDLVGTPLYNEQFF
TGCGCCAGCAGCCAAGATCTGGTTGGGACACCACTGTACAATGAGCAGTTCTTC
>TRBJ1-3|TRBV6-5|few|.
CASRASEGTGNTIYF
TGTGCCAGCAGGGCCTCAGAAGGCACTGGAAACACCATATATTTT